This TCR beta chain stems from a study of CXCR3-negative and CXCR3-positive naive CD8 T cells. Study-level points and caveats: After cryopreservation, expression of CXCR3 was partially reduced, and most assays were run with fresh PBMCs. Greater hydrophobicity was found in TRB CDR3s of CXCR3-positive naive cells than of CXCR3-negative naive cells. Surface CD5 looked about the same in the naive subsets, so the authors worked out TCR strength from TRB CDR3 properties.

Per the germline V gene, CDR1 is SGHVS and CDR2 is FNYEAQ. CDR3 size: 12 residues. Each CD8+ T cell subset was sorted in triplicate, around 300,000 cells each. Naive CD8+ T cells had a CD45RO-CCR7+CD27+CD95- phenotype. With respect to this clonotype: The antigen remains undetermined.

The libraries of TRB cDNA were prepared using 5' RACE with UMI labels. TCRdb reprocessed the 5' RACE reads and keeps a single row for each CDR3 protein, giving no DNA. The sample includes 150,000 to 180,000 distinct CDR3 sequences. Sequenced input: naive CXCR3+ CD8+ T cells from blood. Regarding subset: CD45RO-CCR7+CD27+CD95- naive CD8+ T cells expressing CXCR3 (TNR3+). The chain joins TRBV7-6 to TRBJ2-7; TCRdb's assignment of TRBD2 cannot be checked, as there is no DNA. The sequence was obtained from a human donor in good health. Some clones in this sample may be carry-over from other donors' samples. The CDR3 sequence: CASSGPVYEQYF.